This T cell receptor beta chain was observed in a study of T-cell reconstitution after alpha-beta-depleted transplantation in children. Molecular barcoding with unique molecular identifiers was used for the TCRbeta library. TCRdb fed the PCR reads into MiXCR, producing one record per CDR3 protein. The sample includes about 610,000 distinct CDR3 sequences, about 10% of them seen just once. CDR3 size: 18 residues. The trim removed 0 bases at V and 0 bases at J, leaving 6 bases unmatched. In germline, CDR1 is MGHDK, CDR2 SYGVNS. This rearrangement joins TRBV25-1 to TRBJ2-3; 10 bases align to TRBD2. The material sequenced was PBMCs from the stem cell graft donor, taken from the stem cell graft. The sequence came from a human donor who donated a stem cell graft to a child with acute myeloid leukemia. The CDR3 sequence: CASSEYTSGDTSTDTQYF. In DNA form, the CDR3 reads TGTGCCAGCAGTGAATATACTAGCGGGGATACTAGCACAGATACGCAGTATTTT. Using reference TRBV25-1 and TRBJ2-3 for the parts outside the CDR3, the full variable domain is EADIYQTPRYLVIGTGKKITLECSQTMGHDKMYWYQQDPGMELHLIHYSYGVNSTEKGDLSSESTVSRIRTEHFPLTLESARPSHTSQYLCASSEYTSGDTSTDTQYFGPGTRLTVL.